The 15 T cell receptor beta chains in this list originate from one sample, sequenced in a study of T cell repertoires in cytomegalovirus infection. TCRdb itself ran the reads through MiXCR, one entry per CDR3 protein. The sample has about 680,000 distinct CDR3 sequences; around 24% are singletons. Sequenced material: CD8+ T cells from PBMCs. The source is a human donor in good health (CMV status not recorded). Some clones in this sample may be carry-over from other donors' samples.

The chain uses TRBV20-1 and TRBJ2-1; the match to TRBD2 covers 7 bases. V dropped 6 bases and J dropped 4; count of bases not matched to a gene: 6. Germline V gene data show CDR1 as DFQATT and CDR2 as SNEGSKA (reference sequence). The CDR3 spans 13 residues. The CDR3 DNA reads TGCAGTGCAACCGGGACTATTTACAATGAGCAGTTCTTC. Amino acid sequence: CSATGTIYNEQFF.

The chain couples TRBV7-9 to TRBJ2-3; a possible D gene is TRBD2 (5 bases). Deletions cut 5 bases from V and 0 bases from J, with 12 bases between. This CDR3 has 15 amino acids. Germline V gene data show CDR1 as SEHNR and CDR2 as FQNEAQ (reference sequence). CDR3 nucleotide sequence: TGTGCCAGCAGCCCCCGGACTTATAGCACAGATACGCAGTATTTT. Residues: CASSPRTYSTDTQYF.

This clonotype appeared many times. The chain carries TRBV10-3 and TRBJ2-7; TRBD1 agrees at 11 bases. With V trimmed by 7 bases and J by 4 bases, 6 bases remained unmatched. This CDR3 is built from 14 residues. The germline V gene has CDR1 ENHRY and CDR2 SYGVKD. This chain's CDR3 is CAIKGTGGLYEQYF. The DNA of the CDR3 is TGTGCCATCAAAGGGACAGGGGGTCTGTACGAGCAGTACTTC.

The CDR3 DNA is TGTGCCAGCAGTGATATAGAGGGGCAAGAGACCCAGTACTTC. It encodes CASSDIEGQETQYF. The chain has TRBV2 and TRBJ2-5; the D call may be TRBD1 or TRBD2 (5 bases each). Germline-derived CDR1 and CDR2 are SNHLY and FYNNEI. Trimming removed 3 bases from V and 2 bases from J, with 10 bases in between. The CDR3 sequence is 14 residues long.

This clonotype appeared a single time. A read error is the likely source, as a far larger clone sits one nucleotide away. This chain joins TRBV7-2 and TRBJ2-5, with D tentatively TRBD1 (6 bases). Germline V lookup: CDR1 SGHTA, CDR2 FQGNSA. The CDR3 is 11 residues long. This CDR3 is CANSLGGTQYF. CDR3 nucleotide sequence: TGTGCCAACAGCTTAGGGGGGACCCAGTACTTC.

The CDR3 sequence: CASSLLTGPSSYNEQFF. The CDR3 nucleotides read TGTGCCAGCAGTCTCCTGACAGGGCCCAGCTCCTACAATGAGCAGTTCTTC. The chain carries TRBV6-6 and TRBJ2-1; 7 nucleotides match TRBD1. Unmatched junction bases numbered 10, after V lost 5 bases and J lost 0 bases. Germline loops: CDR1 MNHNY, CDR2 SVGAGI (reference sequence). This CDR3 contains 17 residues.

The rearrangement joins TRBV20-1 to TRBJ2-1; 11 bases line up with TRBD2. The CDR3 consists of 14 residues. Germline loops: CDR1 DFQATT, CDR2 SNEGSKA (reference sequence). The ends lost 5 bases at V and 5 bases at J; junction bases unmatched: 5. For the CDR3, the DNA is TGCAGTGCTGCCTCTAGCGGGGGGAACAATGAGCAGTTCTTC. It is translated as CSAASSGGNNEQFF.

Many counts were recorded for this clonotype. V and J are TRBV7-9 and TRBJ2-1; no clear D. Trimming left V 2 bases short and J 3 bases short, with 8 bases between. Germline loops: CDR1 SEHNR, CDR2 FQNEAQ (reference sequence). The CDR3 sequence is 14 residues long. As DNA, the CDR3 is TGTGCCAGCAGCTTAAGGACGGACTACAATGAGCAGTTCTTC. Protein: CASSLRTDYNEQFF. Together with reference TRBV7-9 and TRBJ2-1, the CDR3 gives the full variable domain: DTGVSQNPRHKITKRGQNVTFRCDPISEHNRLYWYRQTLGQGPEFLTYFQNEAQLEKSRLLSDRFSAERPKGSFSTLEIQRTEQGDSAMYLCASSLRTDYNEQFFGPGTRLTVL.

This clonotype was picked up many times. V usage is TRBV7-2 and J usage is TRBJ2-7; maybe TRBD1 (6 bases). The germline V gene encodes CDR1 SGHTA and CDR2 FQGNSA. Between the trimmed V and J ends, which lost 5 bases and 4 bases, there was a span of 9 bases. The CDR3 is made up of 12 amino acids. Here the CDR3 reads CASSPTGYEQYV. CDR3 DNA sequence: TGTGCCAGCAGCCCCACAGGGTACGAGCAGTACGTC.

The sample holds a few counts of this clonotype. The chain joins TRBV2 to TRBJ2-1, with TRBD2 matching 7 bases. Trimming cost V 6 bases and J 8 bases; bases outside gene matches: 16. From germline, CDR1 is SNHLY and CDR2 FYNNEI. The CDR3 covers 16 residues. The CDR3 DNA sequence: TGTGCCAGCAGCTACGGACACCCAGCGGGGATCCATGAGCAGTTCTTC. It encodes CASSYGHPAGIHEQFF.

The J gene is TRBJ2-5, the V gene TRBV28; TRBD1 aligns across 8 bases. Trimming at V came to 3 bases and at J to 7 bases, leaving 10 bases not matched to a gene. Germline V CDR1 and CDR2: MDHEN, SYDVKM. The CDR3 extends over 15 amino acids. The CDR3 coding sequence is TGTGCCAGCAGTTTTAGGACAGGGAGTATGGGGACCCAGTACTTC. Its protein product is CASSFRTGSMGTQYF.

This chain uses TRBV6-2 or TRBV6-3 with TRBJ2-1, with 10 bases lining up with TRBD1. The germline V gene has CDR1 MNHEY and CDR2 SVGEGT. Trimming took 5 bases from V and 3 from J; bases not matched to a gene: 4. The CDR3 consists of 15 residues. DNA for the CDR3: TGTGCCAGCAGTCAGACAGGGGGCGGCTACAATGAGCAGTTCTTC. This encodes CASSQTGGGYNEQFF.

This clonotype was recorded at least ten times. The CDR3 DNA sequence: TGTGCCAGCAGTTTATCGCCGGGGAGCACAGATACGCAGTATTTT. This encodes CASSLSPGSTDTQYF. The chain uses TRBV12-3 or TRBV12-4 and TRBJ2-3, with D possibly matching TRBD2 (5 bases). The CDR3 extends over 15 amino acids. The V end lost 2 bases, the J end lost 0 bases, and 9 bases lay between the germline ends.

The chain uses TRBV28 and TRBJ2-1, with 9 bases identical to TRBD2. The CDR3 length is 14 residues. CDR1 is MDHEN and CDR2 is SYDVKM in the germline V gene. Unmatched junction bases numbered 14, after V lost 10 bases and J lost 10 bases. DNA for the CDR3: TGTGCCACCAAGCCGGTTAGCGGGGGTAAGGAGCAGTTCTTC. It codes for CATKPVSGGKEQFF. Full variable domain (rest looked up from reference TRBV28 and TRBJ2-1): DVKVTQSSRYLVKRTGEKVFLECVQDMDHENMFWYRQDPGLGLRLIYFSYDVKMKEKGDIPEGYSVSREKKERFSLILESASTNQTSMYLCATKPVSGGKEQFFGPGTRLTVL.

This clonotype was counted at least ten times. The chain has TRBV7-2 and TRBJ2-5; tentative D call: TRBD1 (6 bases). Germline-derived CDR1 and CDR2 are SGHTA and FQGNSA. This CDR3 is built from 15 residues. V was clipped by 3 bases and J by 1 base, with 12 bases between them. The CDR3 loop reads CASSFVDSPQETQYF. DNA of the CDR3: TGTGCCAGCAGCTTCGTGGACAGCCCCCAAGAGACCCAGTACTTC.